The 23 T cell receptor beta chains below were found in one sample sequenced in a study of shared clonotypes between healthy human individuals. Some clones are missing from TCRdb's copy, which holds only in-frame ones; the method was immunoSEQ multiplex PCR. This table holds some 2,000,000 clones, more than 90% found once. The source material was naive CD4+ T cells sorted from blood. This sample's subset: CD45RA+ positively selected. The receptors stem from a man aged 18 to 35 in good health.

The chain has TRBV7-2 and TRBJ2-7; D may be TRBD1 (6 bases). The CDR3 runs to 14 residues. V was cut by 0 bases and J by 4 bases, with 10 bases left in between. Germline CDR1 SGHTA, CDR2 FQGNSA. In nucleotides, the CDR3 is TGTGCCAGCAGCTTAGCGGGGACAACTTACGAGCAGTACTTC. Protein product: CASSLAGTTYEQYF.

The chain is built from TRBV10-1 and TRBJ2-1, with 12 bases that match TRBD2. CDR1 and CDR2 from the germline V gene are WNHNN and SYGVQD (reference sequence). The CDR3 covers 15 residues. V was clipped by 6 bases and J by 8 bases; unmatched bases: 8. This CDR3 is CASSTSGRLPHEQFF. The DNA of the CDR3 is TGCGCCAGCAGCACTAGCGGGAGGCTCCCCCATGAGCAGTTCTTC.

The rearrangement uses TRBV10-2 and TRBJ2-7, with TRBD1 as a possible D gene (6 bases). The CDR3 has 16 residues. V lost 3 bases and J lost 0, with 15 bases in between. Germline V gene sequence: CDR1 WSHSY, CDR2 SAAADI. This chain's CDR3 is CASSDRADSLSYEQYF. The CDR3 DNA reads TGCGCCAGCAGTGACCGTGCGGACAGTCTCTCCTACGAGCAGTACTTC.

The CDR3 region has the DNA TGTGCCAGCAGCTTGTTGACTAGCTACGAGCAGTACTTC. This gives the protein CASSLLTSYEQYF. J is TRBJ2-7 and V is TRBV5-4, with D perhaps TRBD2 (6 bases). CDR1 SGHNT and CDR2 YYREEE come from the germline V gene (reference sequence). The CDR3 length is 13 residues. Trimming pared 1 base from V and 3 bases from J, leaving 8 bases between.

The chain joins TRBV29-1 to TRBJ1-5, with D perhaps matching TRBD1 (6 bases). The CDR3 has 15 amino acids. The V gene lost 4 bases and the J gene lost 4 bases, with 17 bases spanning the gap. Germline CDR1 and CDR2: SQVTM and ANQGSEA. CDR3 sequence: CSVGGGVGANQPQHF. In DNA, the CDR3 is TGCAGCGTTGGGGGCGGGGTGGGGGCAAATCAGCCCCAGCATTTT.

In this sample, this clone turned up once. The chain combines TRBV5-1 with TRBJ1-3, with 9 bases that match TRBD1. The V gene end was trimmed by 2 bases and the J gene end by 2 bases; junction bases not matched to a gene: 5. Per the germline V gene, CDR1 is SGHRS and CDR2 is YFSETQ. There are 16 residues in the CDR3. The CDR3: CASSLGDRVTGNTIYF. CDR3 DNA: TGCGCCAGCAGCTTAGGGGACAGGGTAACTGGAAACACCATATATTTT. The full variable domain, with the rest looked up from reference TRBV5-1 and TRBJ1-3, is KAGVTQTPRYLIKTRGQQVTLSCSPISGHRSVSWYQQTPGQGLQFLFEYFSETQRNKGNFPGRFSGRQFSNSRSEMNVSTLELGDSALYLCASSLGDRVTGNTIYFGEGSWLTVV.

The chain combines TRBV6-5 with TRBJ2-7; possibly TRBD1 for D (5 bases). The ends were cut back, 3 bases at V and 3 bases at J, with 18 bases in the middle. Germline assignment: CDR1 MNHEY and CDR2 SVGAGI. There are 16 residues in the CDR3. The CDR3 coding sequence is TGTGCCAGCAGTTATTTAGGCGGAGACAGCCTCTACGAGCAGTACTTC. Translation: CASSYLGGDSLYEQYF.

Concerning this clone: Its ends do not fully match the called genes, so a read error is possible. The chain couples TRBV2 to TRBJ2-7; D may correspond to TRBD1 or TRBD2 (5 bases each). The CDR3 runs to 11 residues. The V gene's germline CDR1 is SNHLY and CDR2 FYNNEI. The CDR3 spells CASSLILDGTF. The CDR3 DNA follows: TGTGCCAGCAGCCTGATTTTGGACGGGACGTTC.

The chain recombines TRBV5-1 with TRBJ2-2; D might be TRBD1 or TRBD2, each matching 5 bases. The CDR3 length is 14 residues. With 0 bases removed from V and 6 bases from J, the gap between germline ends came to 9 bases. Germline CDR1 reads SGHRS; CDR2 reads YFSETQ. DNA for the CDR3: TGCGCCAGCAGCTTGGCTGGGGGATCCGGGGAGCTGTTTTTT. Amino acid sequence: CASSLAGGSGELFF.

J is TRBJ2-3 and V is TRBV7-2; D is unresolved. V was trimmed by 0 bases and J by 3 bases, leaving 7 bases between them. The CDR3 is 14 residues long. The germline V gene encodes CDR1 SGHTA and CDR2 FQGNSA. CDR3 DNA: TGTGCCAGCAGCTTAGCGGCAGTTACAGATACGCAGTATTTT. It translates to CASSLAAVTDTQYF.

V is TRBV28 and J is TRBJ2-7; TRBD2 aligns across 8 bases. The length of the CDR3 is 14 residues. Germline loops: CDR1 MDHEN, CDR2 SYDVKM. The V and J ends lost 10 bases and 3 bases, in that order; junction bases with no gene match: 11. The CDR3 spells CATEEASGLYEQYF. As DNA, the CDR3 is TGTGCCACCGAGGAGGCTAGCGGGCTCTACGAGCAGTACTTC. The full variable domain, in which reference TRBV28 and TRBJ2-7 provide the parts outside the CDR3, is DVKVTQSSRYLVKRTGEKVFLECVQDMDHENMFWYRQDPGLGLRLIYFSYDVKMKEKGDIPEGYSVSREKKERFSLILESASTNQTSMYLCATEEASGLYEQYFGPGTRLTVT.

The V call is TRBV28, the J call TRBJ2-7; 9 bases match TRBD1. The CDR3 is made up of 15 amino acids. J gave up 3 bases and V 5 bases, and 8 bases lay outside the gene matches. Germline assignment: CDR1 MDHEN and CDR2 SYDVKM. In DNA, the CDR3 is TGTGCCAGCAGTGAACCCGGGACAGGGAGCTACGAGCAGTACTTC. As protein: CASSEPGTGSYEQYF.

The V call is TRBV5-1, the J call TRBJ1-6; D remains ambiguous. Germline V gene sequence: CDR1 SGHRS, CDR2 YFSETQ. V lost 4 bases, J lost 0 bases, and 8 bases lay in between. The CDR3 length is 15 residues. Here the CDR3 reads CASSAESSYNSPLHF. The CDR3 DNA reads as TGCGCCAGCAGCGCTGAAAGCTCCTATAATTCACCCCTCCACTTT. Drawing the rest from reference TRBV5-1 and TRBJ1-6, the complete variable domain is KAGVTQTPRYLIKTRGQQVTLSCSPISGHRSVSWYQQTPGQGLQFLFEYFSETQRNKGNFPGRFSGRQFSNSRSEMNVSTLELGDSALYLCASSAESSYNSPLHFGNGTRLTVT.

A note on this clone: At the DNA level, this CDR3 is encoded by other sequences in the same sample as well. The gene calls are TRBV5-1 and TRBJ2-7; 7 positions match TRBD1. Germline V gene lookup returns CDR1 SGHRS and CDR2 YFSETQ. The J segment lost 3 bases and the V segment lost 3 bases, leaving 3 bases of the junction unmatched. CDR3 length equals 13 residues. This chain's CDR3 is CASSSGQIYEQYF. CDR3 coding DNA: TGCGCCAGCAGCTCGGGACAGATCTACGAGCAGTACTTC.

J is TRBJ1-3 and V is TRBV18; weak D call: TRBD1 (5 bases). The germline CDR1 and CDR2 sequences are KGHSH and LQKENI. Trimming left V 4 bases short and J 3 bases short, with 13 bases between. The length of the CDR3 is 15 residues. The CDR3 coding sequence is TGTGCCAGCTCACTACAGGTCGACAATGGAAACACCATATATTTT. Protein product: CASSLQVDNGNTIYF.

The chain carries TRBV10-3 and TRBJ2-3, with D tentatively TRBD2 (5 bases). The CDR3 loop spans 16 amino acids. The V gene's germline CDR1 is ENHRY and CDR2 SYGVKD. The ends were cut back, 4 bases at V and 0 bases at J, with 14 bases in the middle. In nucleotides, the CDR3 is TGTGCCATCAGTGCCTTACTAGACCGAAGCACAGATACGCAGTATTTT. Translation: CAISALLDRSTDTQYF.

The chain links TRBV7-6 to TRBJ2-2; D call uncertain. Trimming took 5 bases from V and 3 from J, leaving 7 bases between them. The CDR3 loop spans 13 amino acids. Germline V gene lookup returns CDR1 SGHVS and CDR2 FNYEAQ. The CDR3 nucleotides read TGTGCCAGCAGCATCTCAGACACCGGGGAGCTGTTTTTT. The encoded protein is CASSISDTGELFF. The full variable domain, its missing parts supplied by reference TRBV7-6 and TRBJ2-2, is GAGVSQSPRYKVTKRGQDVALRCDPISGHVSLYWYRQALGQGPEFLTYFNYEAQQDKSGLPNDRFSAERPEGSISTLTIQRTEQRDSAMYRCASSISDTGELFFGEGSRLTVL.

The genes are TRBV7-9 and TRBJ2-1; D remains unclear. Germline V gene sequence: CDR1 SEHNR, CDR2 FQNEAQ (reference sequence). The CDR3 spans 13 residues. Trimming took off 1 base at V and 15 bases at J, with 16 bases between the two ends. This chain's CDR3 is CASSLVPVEAAFF. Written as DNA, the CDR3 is TGTGCCAGCAGCTTAGTCCCGGTGGAAGCCGCGTTCTTC.

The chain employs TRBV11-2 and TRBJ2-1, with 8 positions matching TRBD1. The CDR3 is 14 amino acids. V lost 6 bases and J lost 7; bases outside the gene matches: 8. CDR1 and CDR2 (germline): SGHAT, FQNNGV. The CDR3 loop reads CASRGQGRVNEQFF. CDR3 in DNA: TGTGCCAGCAGAGGACAGGGAAGGGTGAATGAGCAGTTCTTC.

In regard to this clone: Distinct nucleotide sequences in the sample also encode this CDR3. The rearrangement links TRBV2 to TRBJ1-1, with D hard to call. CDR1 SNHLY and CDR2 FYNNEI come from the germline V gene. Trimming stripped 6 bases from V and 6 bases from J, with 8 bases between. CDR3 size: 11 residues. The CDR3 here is CASRRGSEAFF. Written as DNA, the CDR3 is TGTGCCAGCAGGAGAGGGTCTGAAGCTTTCTTT.

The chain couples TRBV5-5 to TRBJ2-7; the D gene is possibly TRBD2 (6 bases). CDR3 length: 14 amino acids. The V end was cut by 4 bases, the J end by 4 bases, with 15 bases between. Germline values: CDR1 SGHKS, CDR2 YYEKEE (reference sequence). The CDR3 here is CASSRSGGGYEQYF. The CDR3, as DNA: TGTGCCAGCAGCCGGTCCGGGGGTGGGTACGAGCAGTACTTC.

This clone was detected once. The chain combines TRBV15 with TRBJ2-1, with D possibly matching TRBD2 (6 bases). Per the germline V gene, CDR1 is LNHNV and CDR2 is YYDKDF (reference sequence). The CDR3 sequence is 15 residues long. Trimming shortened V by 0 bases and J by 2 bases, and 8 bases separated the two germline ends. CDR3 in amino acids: CATSRDWGAYNEQFF. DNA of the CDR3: TGTGCCACCAGCAGAGATTGGGGGGCCTACAATGAGCAGTTCTTC. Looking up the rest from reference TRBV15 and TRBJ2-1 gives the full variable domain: DAMVIQNPRYQVTQFGKPVTLSCSQTLNHNVMYWYQQKSSQAPKLLFHYYDKDFNNEADTPDNFQSRRPNTSFCFLDIRSPGLGDTAMYLCATSRDWGAYNEQFFGPGTRLTVL.

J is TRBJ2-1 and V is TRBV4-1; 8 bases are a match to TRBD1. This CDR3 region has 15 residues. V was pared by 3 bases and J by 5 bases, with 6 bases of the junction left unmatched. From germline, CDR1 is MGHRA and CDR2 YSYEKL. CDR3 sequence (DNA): TGCGCCAGCAGCCAGATGGACAGGGACCACAATGAGCAGTTCTTC. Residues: CASSQMDRDHNEQFF.